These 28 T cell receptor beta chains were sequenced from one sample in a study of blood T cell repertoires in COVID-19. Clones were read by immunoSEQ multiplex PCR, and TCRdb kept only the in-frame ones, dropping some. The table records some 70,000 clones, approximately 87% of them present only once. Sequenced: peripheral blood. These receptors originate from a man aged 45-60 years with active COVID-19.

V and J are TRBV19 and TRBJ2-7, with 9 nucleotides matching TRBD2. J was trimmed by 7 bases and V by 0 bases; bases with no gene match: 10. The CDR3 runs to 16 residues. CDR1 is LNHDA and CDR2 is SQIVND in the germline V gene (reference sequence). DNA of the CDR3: TGTGCCAGTAGTATAGACCGAGCGGGGGGACCTCGGGAGCAGTACTTC. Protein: CASSIDRAGGPREQYF.

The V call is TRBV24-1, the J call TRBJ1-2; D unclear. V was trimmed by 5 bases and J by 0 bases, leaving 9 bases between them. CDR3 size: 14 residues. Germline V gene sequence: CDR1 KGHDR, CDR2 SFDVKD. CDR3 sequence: CATSVTAPNYGYTF. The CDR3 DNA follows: TGTGCCACCAGTGTAACAGCCCCTAACTATGGCTACACCTTC.

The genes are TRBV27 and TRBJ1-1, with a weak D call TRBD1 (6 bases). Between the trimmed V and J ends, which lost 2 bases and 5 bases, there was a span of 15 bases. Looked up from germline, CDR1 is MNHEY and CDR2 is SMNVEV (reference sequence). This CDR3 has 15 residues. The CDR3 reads CASSLNAGAETEAFF. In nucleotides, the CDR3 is TGTGCCAGCAGTTTAAATGCAGGGGCGGAAACTGAAGCTTTCTTT.

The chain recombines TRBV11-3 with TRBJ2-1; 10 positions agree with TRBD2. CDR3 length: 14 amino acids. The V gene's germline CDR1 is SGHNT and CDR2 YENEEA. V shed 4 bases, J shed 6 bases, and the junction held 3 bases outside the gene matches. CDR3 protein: CASSSWTSGNEQFF. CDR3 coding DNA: TGTGCCAGCAGCTCATGGACTAGCGGCAATGAGCAGTTCTTC.

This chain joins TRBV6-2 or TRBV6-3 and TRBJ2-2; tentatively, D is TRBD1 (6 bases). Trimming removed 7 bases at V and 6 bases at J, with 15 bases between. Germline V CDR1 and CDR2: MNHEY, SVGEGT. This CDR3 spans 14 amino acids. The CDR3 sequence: CASTPQGSAGELFF. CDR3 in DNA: TGTGCCAGCACCCCACAGGGAAGCGCCGGGGAGCTGTTTTTT.

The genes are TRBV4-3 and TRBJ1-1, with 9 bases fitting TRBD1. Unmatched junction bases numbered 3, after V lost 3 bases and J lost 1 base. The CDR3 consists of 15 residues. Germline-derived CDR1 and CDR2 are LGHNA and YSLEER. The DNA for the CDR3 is TGCGCCAGCAGCCACACGACAGGGGGGAACACTGAAGCTTTCTTT. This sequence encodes CASSHTTGGNTEAFF.

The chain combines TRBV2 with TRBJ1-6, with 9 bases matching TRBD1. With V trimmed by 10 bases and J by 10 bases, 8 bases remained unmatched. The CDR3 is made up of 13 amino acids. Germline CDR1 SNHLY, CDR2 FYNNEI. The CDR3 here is CATSRTGESPLHF. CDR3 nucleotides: TGTGCCACCTCCAGGACAGGGGAGTCACCCCTCCACTTT. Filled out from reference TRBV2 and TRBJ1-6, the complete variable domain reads EPEVTQTPSHQVTQMGQEVILRCVPISNHLYFYWYRQILGQKVEFLVSFYNNEISEKSEIFDDQFSVERPDGSNFTLKIRSTKLEDSAMYFCATSRTGESPLHFGNGTRLTVT.

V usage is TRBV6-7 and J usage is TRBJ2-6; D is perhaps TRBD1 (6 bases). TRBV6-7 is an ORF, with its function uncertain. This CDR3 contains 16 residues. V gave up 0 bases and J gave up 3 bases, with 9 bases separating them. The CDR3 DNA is TGTGCCAGCAGTTACTCTACAGGGAATGGGGCCAACGTCCTGACTTTC. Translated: CASSYSTGNGANVLTF.

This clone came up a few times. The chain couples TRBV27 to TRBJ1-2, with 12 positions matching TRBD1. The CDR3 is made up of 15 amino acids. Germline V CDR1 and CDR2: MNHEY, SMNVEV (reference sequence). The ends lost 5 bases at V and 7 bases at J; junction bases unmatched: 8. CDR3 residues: CASSPGTGGRSGYTF. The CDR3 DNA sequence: TGTGCCAGCAGTCCAGGGACAGGGGGCAGATCTGGCTACACCTTC.

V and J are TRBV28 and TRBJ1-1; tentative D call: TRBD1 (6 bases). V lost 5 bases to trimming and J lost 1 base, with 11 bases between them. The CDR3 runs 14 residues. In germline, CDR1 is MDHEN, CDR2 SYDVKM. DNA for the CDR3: TGTGCCAGCAGTCCCCGGACAGCGAACACTGAAGCTTTCTTT. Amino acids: CASSPRTANTEAFF.

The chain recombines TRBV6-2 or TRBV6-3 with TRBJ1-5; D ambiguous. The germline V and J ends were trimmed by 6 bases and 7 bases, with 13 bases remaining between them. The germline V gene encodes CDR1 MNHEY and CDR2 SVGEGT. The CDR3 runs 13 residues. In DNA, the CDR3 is TGTGCCAGCAGCCTATCGGGGAGACAGCCCCAGCATTTT. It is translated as CASSLSGRQPQHF.

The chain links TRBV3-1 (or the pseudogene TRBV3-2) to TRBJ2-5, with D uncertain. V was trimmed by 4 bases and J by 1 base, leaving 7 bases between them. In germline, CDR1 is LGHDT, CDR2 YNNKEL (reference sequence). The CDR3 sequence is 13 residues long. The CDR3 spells CASSPEVQETQYF. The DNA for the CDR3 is TGTGCCAGCAGCCCTGAGGTCCAAGAGACCCAGTACTTC.

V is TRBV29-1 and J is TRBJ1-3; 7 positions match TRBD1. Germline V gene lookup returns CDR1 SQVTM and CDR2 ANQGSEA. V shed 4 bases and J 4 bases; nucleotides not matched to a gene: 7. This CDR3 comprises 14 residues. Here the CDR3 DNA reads TGCAGCGTTGCCCCAGGGGGTTCGGGAAACACCATATATTTT. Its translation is CSVAPGGSGNTIYF. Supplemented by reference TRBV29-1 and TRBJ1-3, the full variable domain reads SAVISQKPSRDICQRGTSLTIQCQVDSQVTMMFWYRQQPGQSLTLIATANQGSEATYESGFVIDKFPISRPNLTFSTLTVSNMSPEDSSIYLCSVAPGGSGNTIYFGEGSWLTVV.

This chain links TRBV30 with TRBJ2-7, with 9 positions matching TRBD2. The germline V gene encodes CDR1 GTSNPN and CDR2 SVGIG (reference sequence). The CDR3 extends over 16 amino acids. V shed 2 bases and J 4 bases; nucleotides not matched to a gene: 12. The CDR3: CAWSPTGLAGLYEQYF. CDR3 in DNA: TGTGCCTGGAGTCCCACCGGGCTAGCGGGACTGTACGAGCAGTACTTC.

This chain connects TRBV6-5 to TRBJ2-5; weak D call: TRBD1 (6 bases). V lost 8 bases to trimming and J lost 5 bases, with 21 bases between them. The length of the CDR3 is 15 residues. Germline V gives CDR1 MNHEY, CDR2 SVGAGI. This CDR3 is CASHMRVRGWETQYF. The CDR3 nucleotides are TGTGCCAGCCATATGCGCGTCAGGGGCTGGGAGACCCAGTACTTC.

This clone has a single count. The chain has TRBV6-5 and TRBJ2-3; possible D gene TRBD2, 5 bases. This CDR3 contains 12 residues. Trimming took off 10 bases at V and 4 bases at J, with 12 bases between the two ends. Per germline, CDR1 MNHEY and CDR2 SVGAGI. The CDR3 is CATISGADTQYF. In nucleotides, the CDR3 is TGTGCCACCATCAGCGGAGCAGATACGCAGTATTTT.

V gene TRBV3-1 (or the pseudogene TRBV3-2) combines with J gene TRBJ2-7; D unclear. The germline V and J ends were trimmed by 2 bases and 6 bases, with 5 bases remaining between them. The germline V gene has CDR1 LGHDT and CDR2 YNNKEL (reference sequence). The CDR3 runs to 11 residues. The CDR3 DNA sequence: TGTGCCAGCAGCCAACAGATCGAGCAGTACTTC. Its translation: CASSQQIEQYF.

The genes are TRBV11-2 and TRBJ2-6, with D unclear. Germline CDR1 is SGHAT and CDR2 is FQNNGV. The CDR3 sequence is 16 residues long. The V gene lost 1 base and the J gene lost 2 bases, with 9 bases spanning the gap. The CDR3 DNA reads TGTGCCAGCAGCTTAGTTTCCAGAACTGGGGCCAACGTCCTGACTTTC. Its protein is CASSLVSRTGANVLTF.

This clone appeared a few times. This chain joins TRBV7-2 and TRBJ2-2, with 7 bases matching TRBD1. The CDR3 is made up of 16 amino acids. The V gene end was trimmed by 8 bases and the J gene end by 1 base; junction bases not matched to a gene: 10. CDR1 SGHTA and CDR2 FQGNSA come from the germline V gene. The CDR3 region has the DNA TGTGCCAGCCGGGGACAGCCTAAGATGAACACCGGGGAGCTGTTTTTT. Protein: CASRGQPKMNTGELFF.

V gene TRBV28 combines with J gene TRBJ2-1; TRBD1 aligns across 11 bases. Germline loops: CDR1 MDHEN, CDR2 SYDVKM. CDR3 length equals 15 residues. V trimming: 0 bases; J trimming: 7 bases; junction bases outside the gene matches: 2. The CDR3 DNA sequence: TGTGCCAGCAGTTTATGGGGGACAGGGGGAAATGAGCAGTTCTTC. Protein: CASSLWGTGGNEQFF.

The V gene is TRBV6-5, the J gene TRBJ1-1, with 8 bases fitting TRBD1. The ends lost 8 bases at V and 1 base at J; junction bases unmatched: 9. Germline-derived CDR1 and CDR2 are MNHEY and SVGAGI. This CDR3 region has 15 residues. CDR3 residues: CASPSRDRSNTEAFF. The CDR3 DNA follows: TGTGCCAGCCCTTCCCGGGACAGGTCGAACACTGAAGCTTTCTTT.

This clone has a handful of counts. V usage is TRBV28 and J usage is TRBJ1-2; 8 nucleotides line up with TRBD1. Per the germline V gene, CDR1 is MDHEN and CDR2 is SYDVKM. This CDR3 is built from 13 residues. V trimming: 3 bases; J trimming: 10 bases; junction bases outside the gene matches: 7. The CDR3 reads CASSFLGQVDYTF. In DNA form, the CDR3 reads TGTGCCAGCAGTTTTTTGGGACAGGTTGACTACACCTTC.

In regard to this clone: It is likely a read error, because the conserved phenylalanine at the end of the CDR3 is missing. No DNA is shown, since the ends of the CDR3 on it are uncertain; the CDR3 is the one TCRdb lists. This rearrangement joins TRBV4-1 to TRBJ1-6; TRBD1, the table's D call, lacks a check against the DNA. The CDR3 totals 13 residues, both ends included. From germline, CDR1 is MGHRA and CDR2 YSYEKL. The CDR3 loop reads CASSEIPGTGKYI.

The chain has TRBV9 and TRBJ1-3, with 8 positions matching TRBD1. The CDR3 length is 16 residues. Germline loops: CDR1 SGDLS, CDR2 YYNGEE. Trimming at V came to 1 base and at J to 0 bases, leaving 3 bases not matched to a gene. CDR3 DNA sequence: TGTGCCAGCAGCGTACTCGACAGGGGCTCTGGAAACACCATATATTTT. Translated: CASSVLDRGSGNTIYF.

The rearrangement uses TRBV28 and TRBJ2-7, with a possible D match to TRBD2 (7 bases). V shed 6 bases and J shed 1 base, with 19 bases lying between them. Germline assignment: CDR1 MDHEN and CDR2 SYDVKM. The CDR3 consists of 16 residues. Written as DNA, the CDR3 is TGTGCCAGCAGGGCCTTAGGGGGGGGCCGATCCTACGAGCAGTACTTC. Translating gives CASRALGGGRSYEQYF.

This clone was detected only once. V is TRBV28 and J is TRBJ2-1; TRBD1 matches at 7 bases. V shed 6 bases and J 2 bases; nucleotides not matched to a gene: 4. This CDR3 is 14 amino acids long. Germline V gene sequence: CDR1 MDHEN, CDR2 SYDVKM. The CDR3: CASRTGFPYNEQFF. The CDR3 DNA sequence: TGTGCCAGCAGGACAGGGTTCCCCTACAATGAGCAGTTCTTC.

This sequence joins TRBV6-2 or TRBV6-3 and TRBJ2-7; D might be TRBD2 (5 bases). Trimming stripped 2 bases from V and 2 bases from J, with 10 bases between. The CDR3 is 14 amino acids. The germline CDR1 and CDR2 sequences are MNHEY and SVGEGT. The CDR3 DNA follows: TGTGCCAGCAGTTACACTAGAGTGGCCTACGAGCAGTACTTC. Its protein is CASSYTRVAYEQYF.

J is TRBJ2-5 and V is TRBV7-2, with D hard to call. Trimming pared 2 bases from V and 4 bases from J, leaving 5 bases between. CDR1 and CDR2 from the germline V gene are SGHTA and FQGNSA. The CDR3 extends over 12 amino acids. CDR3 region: CASSLTRETQYF. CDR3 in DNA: TGTGCCAGCAGCTTAACGCGAGAGACCCAGTACTTC.